The present T cell receptor beta chain was sequenced within a study of identical twins (dated by TCRdb to 2016 to 2017). Study-level background: To test whether fetal clonotypes persist, this study deep-sequenced TCR alpha and beta repertoires from monozygotic twins, from unrelated adults of various ages, and from cord blood. To rule out contamination, replicate twin experiments were performed at different times with different library preparation protocols. What the research found in general, with its limitations: Invariant T cells such as MAIT and iNKT could partly confound zero-insertion analyses, though diverse VJ usage argued against this for most clonotypes. A weaker excess of twin sharing was found in beta out-of-frame sequences because the signal-to-noise ratio was lowered by fewer shared sequences. Abundant cord blood beta clonotypes had fewer insertions, young adult naive repertoires showed a similar but weaker trend, and memory repertoires showed no such trend. Compared with coincidental sharing between unrelated individuals, out-of-frame TCR alpha sequences shared between twins had an excess of sequences with low generation probability. Because the same donors could not be followed over many years, the conclusions depended on cross-sectional statistical analysis. In monozygotic twins, recombination models systematically underestimated out-of-frame TCR alpha sharing, but the models matched the sharing seen between unrelated individuals.

Only healthy Caucasian donors were included. Three pairs of female monozygotic twins, all aged 18 to 29 years, were included in the twin cohort. CD4+ and CD8+ T cell populations were isolated with positive isolation kits from Invitrogen. V and J lose 0 bases and 0 bases, and a span of 6 bases separates them. CDR1 is given as DFQATT and CDR2 as SNEGSKA, both from the germline V gene (reference sequence). Measured from the cysteine to the phenylalanine, the CDR3 is 14 residues long. The retained sequence is limited to the CDR3, 42 bases, with the frame set at the first base. With respect to this clonotype: Its antigen remains undetermined. Nothing much larger sits one base from this clone, and base qualities are not available.

The library came from 5' RACE. Sequencing was performed on an Illumina HiSeq 2000. Template switching introduced a universal primer binding site; the final cDNA contained a unique molecular identifier, enabling accurate counting of TCR cDNA molecules. Specific primers in the conserved constant-segment region were used to synthesize first-strand cDNA for the TCR alpha and beta chains. To control for contamination, every cDNA library was double barcoded, receiving both a SMART-Mk sample barcode and Illumina barcodes. TruSeq adapter sequences along with Illumina sample barcodes were introduced in two successive PCR steps. Sequencing of the TCR alpha and beta cDNA libraries was done on the Illumina HiSeq platform using custom primers. Regarding the original processing steps: MiGEC processed the raw reads to extract unique molecular identifiers, while MiXCR was used to determine the CDR3 positions. For each individual, recombination models were inferred using an EM algorithm with the repgenHMM and IGoR tools. The tcR package in R was used for shared clonotype analysis, with sharing normalized by the product of cloneset sizes. To study raw recombination without the effects of thymic and clonal selection, out-of-frame nonproductive sequences were analyzed. The raw public data were reprocessed by TCRdb itself: fastp quality trimming at Q25, MiXCR clonotype calling, in-frame beta chains only. Every distinct CDR3 protein forms one entry, paired with its most common genes and DNA. TCRdb's processing, not the authors' own work, is the source of the V and J calls. The sample records about 470,000 distinct CDR3 sequences, roughly a quarter of which are singletons. Of the sample, 2.9% is held by the ten largest clones.

These same data were also listed under a study on T cells expressing NK-cell markers. The second publication reports: Three sorted T-cell subsets (CD3+CD56+NKG2C+, CD3+CD56+NKG2C- and CD3+CD56-NKG2C+) from under ten donors had their TCR beta-chain repertoires profiled. Seven of the eight sequenced donors were HCMV-seropositive and one was HCMV-seronegative. To restrict sorting to alphabetaTCR-expressing T cells, an anti-gammadeltaTCR antibody was added in several experiments. For five or six donors, the dominant CD3+CD56+NKG2C+ clonotypes were among the top 10 CD8+ clonotypes and accounted for roughly 1.0-8% of CD8+ T cells. Those dominant clonotypes were again the most abundant among CD3+CD56-NKG2C+ cells in a handful of donors, at about 28.3-65%. It remained unclear whether the expanded NKG2C-expressing T cell clones were specific for HCMV antigens. Randomly selected healthy volunteers, three men and five women, were used as the eight sequenced donors. A commercial ELISA kit detecting HCMV-specific IgG in serum was used to determine HCMV serostatus. MIGEC was used to demultiplex reads and group the reads by UMI, and MiTCR was used to assemble and quantify clonotypes. To exclude erroneous sequences, any TCR cDNA sequence not supported by at least two reads was discarded. The tcR package was used for downstream repertoire analysis, and clonotypes were matched between fractions using CDR3 nucleotide sequence together with V segment. Antigen specificity was annotated against VDJdb with VDJmatch, allowing one amino acid substitution in CDR3.

The source material was CD4+ T cells sorted from blood. The origin of this receptor is a woman between 18 and 29 years old in good health. This sequence uses TRBV20-1 and TRBJ2-1, with the D gene uncertain. The CDR3 reads as follows: CSARELSSYNEQFF. The bases are TGCAGTGCTAGAGAGTTAAGCTCCTACAATGAGCAGTTCTTC.